Sequencing of this T cell receptor (beta chain) was carried out in a study of early T cells in non-severe SARS-CoV-2 infection. This clonotype has a count of ten or more. The CDR3 consists of 13 residues. Between the trimmed V and J ends, which lost 6 bases and 5 bases, there was a span of 14 bases. Germline V CDR1 and CDR2: KGHSH, LQKENI. One entry per CDR3 protein, called by TCRdb with MiXCR from the 5' RACE reads. Among roughly 60,000 distinct CDR3 sequences, approximately 6.3% were seen once, and the ten largest hold approximately 6.3%. The chain carries TRBV18 and TRBJ2-7, with D hard to call. The TCR comes from an adult who was a healthcare worker with PCR-confirmed SARS-CoV-2 infection or an uninfected control (not recorded which). The sequencing here drew on whole blood, taken at baseline. The CDR3 sequence is CASSLSSENEQYF. DNA of the CDR3: TGTGCCAGCTCCCTCAGCTCGGAAAACGAGCAGTACTTC.